The clone carrying this T cell receptor (beta chain) was detected only once. Its target is not known. The record originates from a study of cytomegalovirus exposure and HLA in healthy donors. At the level of the study: One earlier analysis, a look at 150 million to 200 million T cells, found 100 million to 130 million unique TCR beta sequences. General study results and limits: For most TCR beta V segments, an earlier analysis put the productive rate at about 90% or about 30% of the time.

The germline V and J ends were trimmed by 6 bases and 3 bases, with 9 bases remaining between them. Germline V gene data show CDR1 as MGHDK and CDR2 as SYGVNS. This CDR3 comprises 12 residues. Primers included in the PCR were 60 Vbeta and 13 Jbeta primers. The protocol was immunoSEQ multiplex PCR, while the TCRdb copy is restricted to in-frame clones and leaves out a portion. This table holds around 100,000 clones, 65% to 85% found once. The sequenced sample consisted of PBMCs. The clonotype comes from a woman aged 60-75 years in good health and CMV-seropositive. The chain is built from TRBV25-1 and TRBJ2-7, with TRBD1 as a possible D gene (6 bases). The DNA of the CDR3 is TGTGCCAGCAGAGGGGGTTTCTACGAGCAGTACTTC. It translates to CASRGGFYEQYF.